This T cell receptor beta chain is from a study of blood T cell repertoires in COVID-19. Original processing notes: Scientists estimated how many nucleated cells there were by amplifying reference gene primers. Repertoires were generated with immunoSEQ multiplex PCR, while TCRdb's copy carries only in-frame clones and drops some. V and J calls and clone size are copied from that table; D and trimming were computed from the DNA. The sample lists fewer than 300,000 clones; approximately 90% were seen once. Germline V gene sequence: CDR1 MNHEY, CDR2 SVGAGI. The CDR3 has 15 amino acids. Trimming pared 0 bases from V and 3 bases from J, leaving 11 bases between. Residents of approximately 25 US areas, aged roughly 18 to 89 years, made up the participants. Cohort assignment relied on participant-reported clinical history. Two negative PCRs, clearance, or symptom resolution characterized the recovered Cohort 3 donors.

V gene TRBV6-5 combines with J gene TRBJ1-2, with a tentative D call TRBD1 (5 bases). This sequence originates from a man aged 35-49 years who had recovered from COVID-19. The sequencing sample was made of PBMCs or T cells enriched from blood (not recorded which). The CDR3 loop reads CASSYSKTEYYGYTF. For the CDR3, the DNA is TGTGCCAGCAGTTACTCGAAGACAGAATACTATGGCTACACCTTC.